The clone carrying this T cell receptor beta chain was counted once. The antigen is not known. This entry is derived from a study of PD-L1 blockade in urothelial cancer. Sequencing was performed with immunoSEQ multiplex PCR; in TCRdb, only in-frame clones are kept and a portion is missing. Of some 74,000 clones listed, around 81% were seen once; the top ten hold less than 8.5%. Time point here: pretreatment peripheral blood. Whole-study results and caveats: Survival was better when pretreatment blood TCR clonality fell below the median.

The receptor was isolated from a man aged 40-55 years with urothelial cancer. This specimen consisted of PBMCs, obtained around atezolizumab (anti-PD-L1) treatment.

The CDR3 region is CASSPGLAGSYEQYF. Written as DNA, the CDR3 is TGTGCCAGCAGTCCAGGACTAGCGGGCTCCTACGAGCAGTACTTC. The V gene is TRBV27, the J gene TRBJ2-7; 11 bases match TRBD2. The junction had 3 bases not matched to a gene; V was cut back by 5 bases and J by 0 bases. Germline V lookup: CDR1 MNHEY, CDR2 SMNVEV (reference sequence). This CDR3 spans 15 amino acids.